These T cell receptor beta chains were read from a single sample in a study of early T cells in non-severe SARS-CoV-2 infection. MiXCR was run by TCRdb on the 5' RACE reads, yielding one entry per CDR3 protein. The repertoire includes some 54,000 distinct CDR3 sequences, roughly 10% of them detected once, and approximately 9% sits in the top ten. Sequencing was carried out using whole blood. These receptors all stem from an adult who was a healthcare worker with PCR-confirmed SARS-CoV-2 infection or an uninfected control (not recorded which). The CDR3 runs from the conserved cysteine through the conserved F or W. D genes are given only for firm matches. Size is omitted from some rows. Given values are once, few, many or a class for expanded clones.

d_gene: .; j_gene: TRBJ1-4; v_gene: TRBV20-1; abundance: few; CDR3nt: TGCAGTGCTCCGATAATGGCTAATGAAAAACTGTTTTTT; CDR3aa: CSAPIMANEKLFF
d_gene: .; j_gene: TRBJ2-5; v_gene: TRBV11-2; abundance: many; CDR3nt: TGTGCCAGCAGCGTCACCCCGTGGGGGGAGACCCAGTACTTC; CDR3aa: CASSVTPWGETQYF
d_gene: .; j_gene: TRBJ2-3; v_gene: TRBV11-2; abundance: few; CDR3nt: TGTGCCAGCAGCTCCACCGTCTGGGAAGATACGCAGTATTTT; CDR3aa: CASSSTVWEDTQYF
d_gene: .; j_gene: TRBJ1-5; v_gene: TRBV11-2; abundance: many; CDR3nt: TGTGCCAGCAGCTTAGCGGGGAATCAGCCCCAGCATTTT; CDR3aa: CASSLAGNQPQHF
d_gene: .; j_gene: TRBJ1-1; v_gene: TRBV13; abundance: few; CDR3nt: TGTGCCAGCAGCTTAGTAGGCGAGGGGCCCATGAACACTGAAGCTTTCTTT; CDR3aa: CASSLVGEGPMNTEAFF
d_gene: .; j_gene: TRBJ2-1; v_gene: TRBV3-1; abundance: many; CDR3nt: TGTGCCAGCAGCCCAAATCTAGGGACGCTATACAATGAGCAGTTCTTC; CDR3aa: CASSPNLGTLYNEQFF
d_gene: .; j_gene: TRBJ1-2; v_gene: TRBV6-6; abundance: .; CDR3nt: TGTGCTGCCAAGAATGGCTACACCTTC; CDR3aa: CAAKNGYTF
d_gene: .; j_gene: TRBJ1-3; v_gene: TRBV24-1; abundance: many; CDR3nt: TGTGCCACCAGTGGCGGTTCTACGGGACAACCTGGAAACACCATATATTTT; CDR3aa: CATSGGSTGQPGNTIYF
d_gene: .; j_gene: TRBJ2-1; v_gene: TRBV7-2; abundance: many; CDR3nt: TGTGCCAGCAGCTTAGACCCCTTTAGCCAACGAGAGCAGTTCTTC; CDR3aa: CASSLDPFSQREQFF
d_gene: TRBD1; j_gene: TRBJ2-5; v_gene: TRBV7-2; abundance: many; CDR3nt: TGTGCCAGCAGCTGGGGACAGGCCCAAGAGACCCAGTACTTC; CDR3aa: CASSWGQAQETQYF
d_gene: TRBD2; j_gene: TRBJ2-7; v_gene: TRBV30; abundance: few; CDR3nt: TGTGCCGCCAACCGCTACGGACTAGCTGCACGGGGCGAGCAGTACTTC; CDR3aa: CAANRYGLAARGEQYF
d_gene: .; j_gene: TRBJ2-2; v_gene: TRBV7-2; abundance: .; CDR3nt: TGTGCCAGCATCCCGACCGGGGAGCTGTTTTTT; CDR3aa: CASIPTGELFF
d_gene: TRBD1; j_gene: TRBJ1-6; v_gene: TRBV28; abundance: few; CDR3nt: TGTGCCAGCAGTTCGGGACAGATTAATTCACCCCTCCACTTT; CDR3aa: CASSSGQINSPLHF
d_gene: TRBD2; j_gene: TRBJ2-1; v_gene: TRBV10-2; abundance: .; CDR3nt: TGCGCCAGCAGTGATCTAGCGGGAGCCTCGCGCAATGAGCAGTTCTTC; CDR3aa: CASSDLAGASRNEQFF
d_gene: .; j_gene: TRBJ2-2; v_gene: TRBV11-2; abundance: few; CDR3nt: TGTGCCAGCAGCCCACCGCCGGGGAGGTCCACCGGGGAGCTGTTTTTT; CDR3aa: CASSPPPGRSTGELFF
d_gene: .; j_gene: TRBJ2-2; v_gene: TRBV10-3; abundance: many; CDR3nt: TGTGCCATCAGGGACCCAAACACCGGGGAGCTGTTTTTT; CDR3aa: CAIRDPNTGELFF
d_gene: TRBD2; j_gene: TRBJ2-2; v_gene: TRBV15; abundance: .; CDR3nt: TGTGCCACCAGCAAGGTGGTAGCGGGGAACACCGGGGAGCTGTTTTTT; CDR3aa: CATSKVVAGNTGELFF
d_gene: TRBD1; j_gene: TRBJ1-5; v_gene: TRBV19; abundance: few; CDR3nt: TGTGCCAGTAGTCCGACAGGGGGTCCTCGGCCCCAGCATTTT; CDR3aa: CASSPTGGPRPQHF
d_gene: .; j_gene: TRBJ1-2; v_gene: TRBV29-1; abundance: many; CDR3nt: TGCAGCGTTGAGAGGGGAGAATCGACAGCAGGGGATGTCTATGGCTACACCTTC; CDR3aa: CSVERGESTAGDVYGYTF
d_gene: .; j_gene: TRBJ2-7; v_gene: TRBV6-1; abundance: many; CDR3nt: TGTGCCAGCAGAGACGGACTACGAGAGGTGGAGCAGTACTTC; CDR3aa: CASRDGLREVEQYF
d_gene: .; j_gene: TRBJ2-1; v_gene: TRBV29-1; abundance: few; CDR3nt: TGCAGCGTAGCACAGGGAGGGTATGAGCAGTTCTTC; CDR3aa: CSVAQGGYEQFF
d_gene: .; j_gene: TRBJ1-2; v_gene: TRBV2; abundance: .; CDR3nt: TGTGCCAGCAGTAACGAGTGGGGCTACACCTTC; CDR3aa: CASSNEWGYTF
d_gene: .; j_gene: TRBJ2-1; v_gene: TRBV29-1; abundance: many; CDR3nt: TGCAGCGTTGTTGCAGGGGACAATGAGCAGTTCTTC; CDR3aa: CSVVAGDNEQFF